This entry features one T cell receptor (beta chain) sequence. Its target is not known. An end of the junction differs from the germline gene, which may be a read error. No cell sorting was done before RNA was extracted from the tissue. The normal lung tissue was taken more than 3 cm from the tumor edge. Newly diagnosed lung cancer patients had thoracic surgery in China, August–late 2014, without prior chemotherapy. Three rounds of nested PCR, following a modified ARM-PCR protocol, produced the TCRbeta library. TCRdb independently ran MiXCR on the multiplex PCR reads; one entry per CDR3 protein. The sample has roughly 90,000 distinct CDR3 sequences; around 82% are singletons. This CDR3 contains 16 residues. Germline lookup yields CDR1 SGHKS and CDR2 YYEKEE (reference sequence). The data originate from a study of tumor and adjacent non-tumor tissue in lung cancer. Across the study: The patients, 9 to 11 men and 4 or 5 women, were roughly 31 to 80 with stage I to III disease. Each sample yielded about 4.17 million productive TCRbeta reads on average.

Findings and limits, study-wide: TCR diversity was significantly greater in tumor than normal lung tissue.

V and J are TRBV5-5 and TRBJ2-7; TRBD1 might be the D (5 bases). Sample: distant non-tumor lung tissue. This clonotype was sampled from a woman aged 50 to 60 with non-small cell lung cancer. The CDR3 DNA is TGTGGCAGCTGGTTCTCCATTTTCGACAGAGCCTATGAGCAGTACTTC. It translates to CGSWFSIFDRAYEQYF.